This T cell receptor beta chain is from a study of blood T cell repertoires in COVID-19. As for the study in general: Some COVID-19 samples were acute and others convalescent; all came from the United States, Italy and Spain. PBMCs, B-cell-depleted T cells, or T cells were the source of the cDNA or gDNA that made up the material.

In the original analysis: Reference gene primers were amplified, and this amplification served to estimate nucleated cell counts. Produced via immunoSEQ multiplex PCR; TCRdb's table is partial and in-frame only. For V, J and clone size, that table is used; D and trimming come from the DNA. The sample shows 98,000 or so clones, roughly 82% of them seen only once. Germline CDR1 SGHNT, CDR2 YENEEA. With 4 bases removed from V and 5 bases from J, the gap between germline ends came to 12 bases. The length of the CDR3 is 14 residues. The sequenced sample was peripheral blood. The chain carries TRBV11-3 and TRBJ2-1; D call uncertain. The receptor was derived from a man in his sixties with acute or convalescent COVID-19. The CDR3 region has the DNA TGTGCCAGCAGCTCGCGGAGCTTTGACAATGAGCAGTTCTTC. Translating it yields CASSSRSFDNEQFF.